This T cell receptor (beta chain) was observed in a study of T-cell memory formation after mild COVID-19. For the study at large: TCR clusters were largely donor specific. Findings and caveats of the study: Contracting CD4+ clones lay largely in CM and EM, with CD8+ ones residing in EMRA. Clones that shrank (day 15 to 85) were balanced CD4/CD8, whereas later expanders leaned CD4+. A subset of responding clones appeared in pre-infection memory, suggesting cross-reactive memory joined.

TCRdb recomputed calls from the 5' RACE reads with MiXCR, one row per CDR3 protein. The sample lists roughly 600,000 distinct CDR3 sequences; more than 15% were seen once. Of note for this clonotype: Its antigen is unidentified.

Germline V CDR1 and CDR2: GTSNPN, SVGIG (reference sequence). V lost 4 bases, J lost 2 bases, and 8 bases stayed unmatched. The CDR3 sequence is 14 residues long. Sequencing was performed on PBMCs or a T cell subset sorted from them (not recorded which). The gene calls are TRBV30 and TRBJ2-7; 7 nucleotides agree with TRBD1. The sequence was collected from an adult woman who had mild COVID-19 (a few samples of this study predate the infection). Cell type and time point are not known. The CDR3 loop reads CAWNRGNSAYEQYF. In DNA form, the CDR3 reads TGTGCCTGGAACAGGGGAAATTCGGCCTACGAGCAGTACTTC.